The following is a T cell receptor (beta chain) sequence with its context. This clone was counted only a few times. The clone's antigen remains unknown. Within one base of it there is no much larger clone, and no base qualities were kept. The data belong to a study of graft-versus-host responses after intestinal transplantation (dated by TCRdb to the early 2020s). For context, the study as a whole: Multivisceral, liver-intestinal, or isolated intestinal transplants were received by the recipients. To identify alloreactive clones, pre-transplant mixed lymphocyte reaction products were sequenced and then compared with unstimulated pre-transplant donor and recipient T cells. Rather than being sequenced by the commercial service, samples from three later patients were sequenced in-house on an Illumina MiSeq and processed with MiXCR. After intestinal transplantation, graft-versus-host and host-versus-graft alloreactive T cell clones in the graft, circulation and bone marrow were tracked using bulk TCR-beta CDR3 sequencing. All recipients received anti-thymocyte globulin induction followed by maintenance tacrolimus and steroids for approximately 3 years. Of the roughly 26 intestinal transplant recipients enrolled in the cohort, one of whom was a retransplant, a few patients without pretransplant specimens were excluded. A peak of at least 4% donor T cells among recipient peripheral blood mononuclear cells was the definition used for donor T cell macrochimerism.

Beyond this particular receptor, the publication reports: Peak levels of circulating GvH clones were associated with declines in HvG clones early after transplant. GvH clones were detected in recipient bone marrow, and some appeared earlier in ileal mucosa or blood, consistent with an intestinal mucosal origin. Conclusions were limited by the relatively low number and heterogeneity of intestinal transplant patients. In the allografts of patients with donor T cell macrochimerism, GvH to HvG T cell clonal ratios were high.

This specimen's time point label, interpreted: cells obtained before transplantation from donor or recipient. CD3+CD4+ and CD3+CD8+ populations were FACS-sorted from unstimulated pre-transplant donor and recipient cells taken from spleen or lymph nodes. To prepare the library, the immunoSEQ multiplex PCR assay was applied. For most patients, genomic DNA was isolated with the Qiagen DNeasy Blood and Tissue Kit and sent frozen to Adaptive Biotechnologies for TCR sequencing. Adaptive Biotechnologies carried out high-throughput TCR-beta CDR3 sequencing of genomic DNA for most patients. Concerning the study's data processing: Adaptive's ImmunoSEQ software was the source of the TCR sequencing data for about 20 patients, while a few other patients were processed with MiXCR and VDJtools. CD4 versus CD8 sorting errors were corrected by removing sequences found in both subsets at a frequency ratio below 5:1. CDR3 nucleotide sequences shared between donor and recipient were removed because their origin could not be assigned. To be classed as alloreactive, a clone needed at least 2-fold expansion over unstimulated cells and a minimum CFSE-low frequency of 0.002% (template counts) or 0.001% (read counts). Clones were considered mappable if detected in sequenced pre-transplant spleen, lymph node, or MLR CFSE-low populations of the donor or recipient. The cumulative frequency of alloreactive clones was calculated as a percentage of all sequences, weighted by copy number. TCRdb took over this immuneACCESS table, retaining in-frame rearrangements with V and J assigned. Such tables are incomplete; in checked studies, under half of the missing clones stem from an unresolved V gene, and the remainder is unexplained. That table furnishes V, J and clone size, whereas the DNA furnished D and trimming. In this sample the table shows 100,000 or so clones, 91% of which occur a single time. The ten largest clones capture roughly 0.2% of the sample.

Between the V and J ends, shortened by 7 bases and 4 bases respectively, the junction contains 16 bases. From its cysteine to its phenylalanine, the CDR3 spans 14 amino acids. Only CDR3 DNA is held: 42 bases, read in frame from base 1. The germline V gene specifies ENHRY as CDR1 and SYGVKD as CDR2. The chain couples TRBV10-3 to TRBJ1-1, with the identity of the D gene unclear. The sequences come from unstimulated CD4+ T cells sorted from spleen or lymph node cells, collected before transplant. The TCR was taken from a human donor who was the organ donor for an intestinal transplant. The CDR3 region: CAITAREATTEAFF. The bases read TGTGCCATCACCGCCCGAGAGGCTACCACTGAAGCTTTCTTT.